The next 24 T cell receptor beta chains were all read from a single sample in a study of technical replicates of blood from several donors. The data were produced by immunoSEQ multiplex PCR, yet TCRdb's version contains in-frame clones alone and is incomplete. The table has tens of thousands of clones, about 97% seen once. The sample was T cells isolated from PBMCs. These receptors all stem from a human donor in good health.

The CDR3 loop is CASSSLSGSFDEQYF. CDR3 nucleotides: TGTGCCAGCAGCTCCCTTAGCGGGAGCTTCGACGAGCAGTACTTC. The chain has TRBV11-3 and TRBJ2-7; 9 nucleotides line up with TRBD2. The V and J ends lost 4 bases and 5 bases, in that order; junction bases with no gene match: 9. The CDR3 runs 15 residues. Per the germline V gene, CDR1 is SGHNT and CDR2 is YENEEA.

This sequence joins TRBV6-5 and TRBJ2-1; D perhaps matches TRBD2 (5 bases). Germline V gene lookup returns CDR1 MNHEY and CDR2 SVGAGI. This CDR3 has 14 amino acids. V lost 2 bases to trimming and J lost 7 bases, with 12 bases between them. CDR3 in DNA: TGTGCCAGCAGTTACAGAGAGGGCTTTAATGAGCAGTTCTTC. As protein: CASSYREGFNEQFF.

The chain couples TRBV12-5 to TRBJ2-7; D remains unclear. This CDR3 comprises 13 residues. The V end lost 8 bases, the J end lost 2 bases, and 13 bases lay between the germline ends. Germline CDR1 LGHNT, CDR2 FRNRAP. The CDR3 nucleotides read TGTGCTAGTACCTCCTCCCAGACCTACGAGCAGTACTTC. It specifies CASTSSQTYEQYF.

The chain recombines TRBV19 with TRBJ1-5; 9 nucleotides match TRBD1. The CDR3 covers 13 residues. The V gene's germline CDR1 is LNHDA and CDR2 SQIVND (reference sequence). V was pared by 7 bases and J by 4 bases, with 2 bases of the junction left unmatched. CDR3 amino acids: CASMGTGNQPQHF. The CDR3 DNA is TGTGCCAGTATGGGGACAGGGAATCAGCCCCAGCATTTT.

The V call is TRBV18, the J call TRBJ1-1; D call uncertain. The CDR3 sequence is 15 residues long. Germline V lookup: CDR1 KGHSH, CDR2 LQKENI. Trimming cost V 1 base and J 0 bases, with 9 bases left between them. The CDR3 reads CASSPLPDMNTEAFF. CDR3 coding DNA: TGTGCCAGCTCACCACTTCCAGACATGAACACTGAAGCTTTCTTT.

The chain employs TRBV7-8 and TRBJ2-3, with 7 bases matching TRBD1. The germline CDR1 and CDR2 sequences are SGHVS and FQNEAQ. Trimming cost V 5 bases and J 5 bases; bases outside gene matches: 4. This CDR3 has 13 residues. The CDR3 spells CASSHTGVDTQYF. In DNA, the CDR3 is TGTGCCAGCAGCCATACAGGGGTAGATACGCAGTATTTT.

This clone has just one count. The chain couples TRBV4-1 to TRBJ1-5, with a weak D call TRBD1 (5 bases). The ends were cut back, 4 bases at V and 3 bases at J, with 10 bases in the middle. CDR1 and CDR2 (germline): MGHRA, YSYEKL. The CDR3 runs 14 residues. This CDR3 reads CASSPGLFNQPQHF. The CDR3 DNA reads as TGCGCCAGCAGCCCGGGACTGTTCAATCAGCCCCAGCATTTT.

J is TRBJ2-3 and V is TRBV5-1, with 7 bases that match TRBD1. The germline V gene encodes CDR1 SGHRS and CDR2 YFSETQ. This CDR3 spans 14 amino acids. Germline trimming cut 5 bases from V and 4 bases from J; bases unmatched to any gene: 7. CDR3 in DNA: TGCGCCAGCAGTTTACAGGGGAATCCAGATACGCAGTATTTT. This codes for CASSLQGNPDTQYF.

The chain uses TRBV7-9 and TRBJ1-3, with TRBD1 matching over 9 bases. The V gene end was trimmed by 5 bases and the J gene end by 4 bases; junction bases not matched to a gene: 6. Germline V gives CDR1 SEHNR, CDR2 FQNEAQ (reference sequence). The CDR3 covers 15 residues. CDR3 in DNA: TGTGCCAGCAGCCAGGACAGGGGTGGAGGAAACACCATATATTTT. It yields the protein CASSQDRGGGNTIYF.

The chain is built from TRBV10-3 and TRBJ2-1; TRBD1 matches 11 bases. CDR3 size: 14 residues. Looked up from germline, CDR1 is ENHRY and CDR2 is SYGVKD. The V gene end was trimmed by 9 bases and the J gene end by 2 bases; junction bases not matched to a gene: 3. CDR3 amino acids: CAIGQGATYNEQFF. The CDR3 DNA sequence: TGTGCCATAGGACAGGGGGCGACCTACAATGAGCAGTTCTTC.

The J gene is TRBJ1-5, the V gene TRBV2, with TRBD1 identical over 8 bases. With 6 bases clipped from V and 3 bases from J, the junction kept 7 bases outside the gene matches. From germline, CDR1 is SNHLY and CDR2 FYNNEI. The CDR3 has 15 amino acids. CDR3 DNA sequence: TGTGCCAGCAGCCAAGGACAGGGAAACAATCAGCCCCAGCATTTT. As protein: CASSQGQGNNQPQHF.

The rearrangement joins TRBV28 to TRBJ1-1, with unresolved D. Germline values: CDR1 MDHEN, CDR2 SYDVKM. Trimming took 6 bases from V and 1 from J, leaving 9 bases between them. The CDR3 covers 13 residues. The CDR3 coding sequence is TGTGCCAGCAGGATAAACACGAACACTGAAGCTTTCTTT. Translating it yields CASRINTNTEAFF.

This rearrangement joins TRBV11-3 to TRBJ2-1; 10 nucleotides match TRBD1. V lost 5 bases and J lost 2; bases outside the gene matches: 3. CDR1 is SGHNT, CDR2 YENEEA, per germline. CDR3 length: 15 residues. The CDR3 is CASSEDRGPYNEQFF. In DNA form, the CDR3 reads TGTGCCAGCAGCGAAGACAGGGGGCCCTACAATGAGCAGTTCTTC.

This clone was recorded once. The gene calls are TRBV12-5 and TRBJ2-5, with 11 nucleotides matching TRBD2. Germline assignment: CDR1 LGHNT and CDR2 FRNRAP. The CDR3 has 15 residues. V gave up 5 bases and J gave up 4 bases; unmatched junction bases: 6. CDR3 DNA: TGTGCTAGTGGTCCGCGACTAGCGGGACCAGAGACCCAGTACTTC. Protein product: CASGPRLAGPETQYF.

The chain has TRBV6-5 and TRBJ2-1; the match to TRBD2 covers 14 bases. V lost 7 bases and J lost 8; bases outside the gene matches: 4. The CDR3 covers 14 residues. From germline, CDR1 is MNHEY and CDR2 SVGAGI. The DNA for the CDR3 is TGTGCCAGCACGGGACTAGCGGGAGTCGATGAGCAGTTCTTC. Its translation: CASTGLAGVDEQFF.

The V call is TRBV2, the J call TRBJ2-7, with D hard to call. V lost 1 base and J lost 6, with 16 bases in between. This CDR3 comprises 15 residues. Germline V gene lookup returns CDR1 SNHLY and CDR2 FYNNEI. CDR3 residues: CASSEELIVGREQYF. The CDR3, as DNA: TGTGCCAGCAGTGAAGAACTAATCGTCGGTCGCGAGCAGTACTTC.

The chain employs TRBV19 and TRBJ2-2; D is unclear. In germline, CDR1 is LNHDA, CDR2 SQIVND (reference sequence). The length of the CDR3 is 14 residues. V gave up 7 bases and J gave up 7 bases, with 16 bases separating them. CDR3 nucleotides: TGTGCCAGTAACAGTCCAGCCAGTGGCGGGGAGCTGTTTTTT. It is translated as CASNSPASGGELFF.

The V gene is TRBV28, the J gene TRBJ1-2, with unresolved D. Germline CDR1 MDHEN, CDR2 SYDVKM. The CDR3 loop spans 13 amino acids. V was shortened by 3 bases and J by 6 bases, with 11 bases between the two germline ends. The CDR3: CASSLAWEHGYTF. CDR3 bases: TGTGCCAGCAGTTTGGCATGGGAGCATGGCTACACCTTC.

The V call is TRBV30, the J call TRBJ2-1; D might be TRBD1 (5 bases). Germline V gene lookup returns CDR1 GTSNPN and CDR2 SVGIG (reference sequence). This CDR3 contains 14 residues. V was trimmed by 1 base and J by 7 bases, leaving 14 bases between them. The CDR3 DNA reads TGTGCCTGGAGTGCGACAGAATCTGGGAATGAGCAGTTCTTC. Protein: CAWSATESGNEQFF.

The chain uses TRBV6-1 and TRBJ2-7; 9 bases match TRBD1. Losses at the gene ends were 5 bases for V and 2 bases for J; bases not matched to a gene: 4. Germline CDR1 and CDR2: MNHNS and SASEGT. The CDR3 extends over 14 amino acids. CDR3 bases: TGTGCCAGCAGTAGACAGGGGGGTCCCTACGAGCAGTACTTC. It is translated as CASSRQGGPYEQYF.

The sample holds one count of this clone. V gene TRBV29-1 combines with J gene TRBJ1-2, with D perhaps TRBD1 (5 bases). Trimming took off 4 bases at V and 5 bases at J, with 14 bases between the two ends. This CDR3 is built from 13 residues. Per germline, CDR1 SQVTM and CDR2 ANQGSEA. This CDR3 reads CSVAPRGEYGYTF. The DNA of the CDR3 is TGCAGCGTTGCCCCGCGGGGGGAGTATGGCTACACCTTC. Together with reference TRBV29-1 and TRBJ1-2, the CDR3 gives the full variable domain: SAVISQKPSRDICQRGTSLTIQCQVDSQVTMMFWYRQQPGQSLTLIATANQGSEATYESGFVIDKFPISRPNLTFSTLTVSNMSPEDSSIYLCSVAPRGEYGYTFGSGTRLTVV.

CDR3 nucleotides: TGCGCCAGCAGCTTAACCCCGACTAGCACAGATACGCAGTATTTT. It yields the protein CASSLTPTSTDTQYF. V usage is TRBV5-1 and J usage is TRBJ2-3, with D hard to call. Germline assignment: CDR1 SGHRS and CDR2 YFSETQ. The V and J ends lost 2 bases and 0 bases respectively, with 10 bases between them. The CDR3 loop spans 15 amino acids.

This chain uses TRBV6-5 with TRBJ1-1; D uncertain. V was trimmed by 2 bases and J by 5 bases, leaving 12 bases between them. Germline V gene data show CDR1 as MNHEY and CDR2 as SVGAGI. This CDR3 comprises 14 residues. CDR3 sequence reads: CASSYGLEGTEAFF. CDR3 nucleotides: TGTGCCAGCAGTTACGGGTTGGAGGGTACTGAAGCTTTCTTT.

V is TRBV7-8 and J is TRBJ2-7; D gene unclear. The CDR3 runs 14 residues. Trimming left V 5 bases short and J 3 bases short, with 14 bases between. CDR1 is SGHVS, CDR2 FQNEAQ, per germline. CDR3 amino acids: CASSLGAPYYEQYF. The CDR3 nucleotides read TGTGCCAGCAGCCTAGGCGCCCCCTACTACGAGCAGTACTTC. Full variable domain (missing parts from reference TRBV7-8 and TRBJ2-7): GAGVSQSPRYKVAKRGQDVALRCDPISGHVSLFWYQQALGQGPEFLTYFQNEAQLDKSGLPSDRFFAERPEGSVSTLKIQRTQQEDSAVYLCASSLGAPYYEQYFGPGTRLTVT.